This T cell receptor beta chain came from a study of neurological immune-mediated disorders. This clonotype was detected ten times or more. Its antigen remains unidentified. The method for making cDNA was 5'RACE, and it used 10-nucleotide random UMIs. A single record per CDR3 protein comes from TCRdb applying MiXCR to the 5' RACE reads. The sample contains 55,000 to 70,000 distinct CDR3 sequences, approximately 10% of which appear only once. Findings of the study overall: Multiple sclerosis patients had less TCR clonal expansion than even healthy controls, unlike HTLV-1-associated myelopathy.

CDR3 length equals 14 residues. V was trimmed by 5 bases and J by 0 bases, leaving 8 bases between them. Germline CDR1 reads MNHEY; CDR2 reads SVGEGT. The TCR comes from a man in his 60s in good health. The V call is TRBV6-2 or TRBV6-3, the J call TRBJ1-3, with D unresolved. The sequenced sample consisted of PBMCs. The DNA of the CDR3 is TGTGCCAGCAGTAACGGCTTCTCTGGAAACACCATATATTTT. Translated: CASSNGFSGNTIYF.